Following are 30 T cell receptor beta chains from one sample sequenced in a study of blood T cell repertoires in COVID-19. Sequencing was performed with immunoSEQ multiplex PCR; in TCRdb, only in-frame clones are kept and a portion is missing. The repertoire holds about 190,000 clones, with 84% as singletons. The sample comprised PBMCs or T cells enriched from blood (not recorded which). All receptors come from a woman in her thirties who had been exposed to COVID-19.

V gene TRBV5-1 combines with J gene TRBJ1-5, with 7 positions matching TRBD1. Germline CDR1 is SGHRS and CDR2 is YFSETQ. The CDR3 runs to 16 residues. V shed 4 bases, J shed 0 bases, and the junction held 7 bases outside the gene matches. This CDR3 is CASSPQGSDSNQPQHF. CDR3 nucleotides: TGCGCCAGCAGCCCACAGGGGTCCGATAGCAATCAGCCCCAGCATTTT.

CDR3 coding DNA: TGTGCCACCGCGGCGGGAGATACGCAGTATTTT. Residues: CATAAGDTQYF. The rearrangement uses TRBV24-1 and TRBJ2-3; D perhaps matches TRBD2 (5 bases). This CDR3 is built from 11 residues. V gave up 9 bases and J gave up 5 bases, with 8 bases separating them. The germline V gene encodes CDR1 KGHDR and CDR2 SFDVKD.

This clone was observed a single time. The rearrangement links TRBV7-6 to TRBJ2-3; possible D gene TRBD2, 6 bases. Trimming stripped 2 bases from V and 0 bases from J, with 9 bases between. CDR1 SGHVS and CDR2 FNYEAQ come from the germline V gene. This CDR3 has 15 amino acids. CDR3 DNA sequence: TGTGCCAGCAGCTTACTGGCGGGGAGCACAGATACGCAGTATTTT. Its protein is CASSLLAGSTDTQYF. Looking up the rest from reference TRBV7-6 and TRBJ2-3 gives the full variable domain: GAGVSQSPRYKVTKRGQDVALRCDPISGHVSLYWYRQALGQGPEFLTYFNYEAQQDKSGLPNDRFSAERPEGSISTLTIQRTEQRDSAMYRCASSLLAGSTDTQYFGPGTRLTVL.

This chain links TRBV4-3 with TRBJ2-7, with D maybe TRBD2 (6 bases). CDR3 size: 13 residues. Germline values: CDR1 LGHNA, CDR2 YSLEER. Trimming left V 1 base short and J 5 bases short, with 9 bases between. The CDR3 spells CASSQVGSNEQYF. For the CDR3, the DNA is TGCGCCAGCAGCCAAGTCGGGAGCAACGAGCAGTACTTC.

The chain joins TRBV5-6 to TRBJ2-2, with a possible D match to TRBD1 (6 bases). Germline values: CDR1 SGHDT, CDR2 YYEEEE. This CDR3 region has 17 residues. Trimming removed 1 base from V and 3 bases from J, with 16 bases in between. The DNA for the CDR3 is TGTGCCAGCAGCTTGTCTCTTTTAGGGGGATACACCGGGGAGCTGTTTTTT. It yields the protein CASSLSLLGGYTGELFF.

This clone has a handful of counts. The chain links TRBV10-1 to TRBJ1-1, with 10 positions matching TRBD1. Germline V gene data show CDR1 as WNHNN and CDR2 as SYGVQD (reference sequence). Trimming took 5 bases from V and 3 from J; bases not matched to a gene: 12. CDR3 length: 17 amino acids. The CDR3 protein is CASSPRGQGRDDTEAFF. In DNA, the CDR3 is TGCGCCAGCAGTCCTCGGGGACAGGGGCGGGATGACACTGAAGCTTTCTTT.

V gene TRBV7-2 combines with J gene TRBJ2-3; 8 positions match TRBD2. This CDR3 is built from 18 residues. Germline loops: CDR1 SGHTA, CDR2 FQGNSA. Trimming removed 1 base from V and 1 base from J; junction bases left unmatched: 10. The CDR3 here is CASSLERRGVVGTDTQYF. CDR3 in DNA: TGTGCCAGCAGCTTAGAGAGGCGGGGGGTTGTGGGCACAGATACGCAGTATTTT.

The chain links TRBV19 to TRBJ1-5, with 9 bases aligning to TRBD1. Germline CDR1 and CDR2: LNHDA and SQIVND (reference sequence). J lost 0 bases, V lost 1 base, and 7 bases had no gene match. The CDR3 extends over 18 amino acids. CDR3 sequence (DNA): TGTGCCAGTAGTATAGGAGGGACAGGGCATTTTAGCAATCAGCCCCAGCATTTT. Translating gives CASSIGGTGHFSNQPQHF.

The count of this clone is one. V usage is TRBV6-5 and J usage is TRBJ1-1, with D possibly being TRBD1 (5 bases). The CDR3 is 15 amino acids. Per the germline V gene, CDR1 is MNHEY and CDR2 is SVGAGI. Trimming removed 2 bases at V and 4 bases at J, with 14 bases between. The CDR3 coding sequence is TGTGCCAGCAGTTACGGGCAGATTCAGGGCACTGAAGCTTTCTTT. This codes for CASSYGQIQGTEAFF.

The V call is TRBV5-1, the J call TRBJ2-1, with D possibly matching TRBD2 (5 bases). Trimming removed 4 bases from V and 2 bases from J, with 10 bases in between. The germline V gene has CDR1 SGHRS and CDR2 YFSETQ. This CDR3 has 14 residues. The CDR3 is CASSRGGPYNEQFF. The CDR3 DNA reads as TGCGCCAGCAGCCGAGGCGGGCCCTACAATGAGCAGTTCTTC.

The sample holds one count of this clone. V usage is TRBV15 and J usage is TRBJ2-7; maybe TRBD1 (6 bases). This CDR3 has 15 amino acids. Germline CDR1 reads LNHNV; CDR2 reads YYDKDF (reference sequence). Trimming stripped 5 bases from V and 4 bases from J, with 18 bases between. In nucleotides, the CDR3 is TGTGCCACCAGCGCACGAACTTGGGGGCGATACGAGCAGTACTTC. Translation gives CATSARTWGRYEQYF.

The chain is built from TRBV15 and TRBJ1-5; D gene ambiguous. Trimming took 6 bases from V and 7 from J, leaving 16 bases between them. This CDR3 is built from 14 residues. Germline V gene sequence: CDR1 LNHNV, CDR2 YYDKDF (reference sequence). The DNA of the CDR3 is TGTGCCACCAGTGCTCTCCAGCGGGGACAGCCCCAGCATTTT. This sequence encodes CATSALQRGQPQHF.

Only a few counts were recorded for this clone. V is TRBV7-8 and J is TRBJ1-1; TRBD1 is a possible D gene (6 bases). The germline V gene encodes CDR1 SGHVS and CDR2 FQNEAQ. The germline V and J ends were trimmed by 5 bases and 3 bases, with 16 bases remaining between them. The CDR3 spans 15 residues. The CDR3 protein is CASSLRRDKDTEAFF. Written as DNA, the CDR3 is TGTGCCAGCAGCCTGCGCCGGGACAAGGACACTGAAGCTTTCTTT.

The CDR3 loop reads CASSEGWVTEAFF. The DNA of the CDR3 is TGTGCCAGCAGTGAGGGATGGGTTACTGAAGCTTTCTTT. This chain joins TRBV14 and TRBJ1-1; no clear D gene. This CDR3 contains 13 residues. Trimming took 6 bases from V and 5 from J, leaving 13 bases between them. Germline-derived CDR1 and CDR2 are SGHDN and FVKESK.

This chain connects TRBV7-8 to TRBJ1-2; tentative D call: TRBD1 (6 bases). The ends were cut back, 4 bases at V and 4 bases at J, with 13 bases in the middle. Germline CDR1 reads SGHVS; CDR2 reads FQNEAQ. The CDR3 sequence is 14 residues long. The CDR3 DNA reads as TGTGCCAGCAGCTCAGCGAGGGGGTCCTATGGCTACACCTTC. It is translated as CASSSARGSYGYTF.

As regards this clone: The missing conserved phenylalanine or tryptophan at the end of this CDR3 makes a read error likely. Because the CDR3's place on the DNA is in doubt, the DNA is left out and the CDR3 is given as listed by TCRdb. The genes are TRBV21-1 and TRBJ2-3; the D call of TRBD1 is as the table states it, not checked on the DNA. TRBV21-1 is deemed a pseudogene. The CDR3 has 11 residues if both end residues are counted. This chain's CDR3 is CASSKALRERY.

The CDR3 sequence is CASSLEGARSRETQYF. CDR3 DNA sequence: TGTGCCAGCAGCTTGGAGGGGGCCAGGAGTAGAGAGACCCAGTACTTC. The chain is built from TRBV5-4 and TRBJ2-5; 7 positions match TRBD1. Per the germline V gene, CDR1 is SGHNT and CDR2 is YYREEE (reference sequence). The junction had 9 bases not matched to a gene; V was cut back by 0 bases and J by 4 bases. CDR3 length: 16 residues.

This clone was observed many times. The CDR3 DNA sequence: TGTGCCAGCAGTGCCGGGGCAGGGGAAACGATAGCCAAAAACATTCAGTACTTC. Translation gives CASSAGAGETIAKNIQYF. The rearrangement links TRBV6-1 to TRBJ2-4; TRBD1 might be the D (6 bases). Trimming took off 4 bases at V and 0 bases at J, with 19 bases between the two ends. The CDR3 spans 18 residues. In germline, CDR1 is MNHNS, CDR2 SASEGT.

The chain has TRBV25-1 and TRBJ2-5; 9 bases line up with TRBD1. This CDR3 has 13 amino acids. Germline trimming cut 4 bases from V and 5 bases from J; bases unmatched to any gene: 2. Germline V CDR1 and CDR2: MGHDK, SYGVNS. CDR3 sequence reads: CASSAGTGETQYF. The CDR3 DNA follows: TGTGCCAGCAGTGCCGGGACAGGGGAGACCCAGTACTTC.

This clone was seen once. V is TRBV18 and J is TRBJ1-1, with 7 bases identical to TRBD1. Germline loops: CDR1 KGHSH, CDR2 LQKENI. The CDR3 loop spans 14 amino acids. V was clipped by 6 bases and J by 4 bases; unmatched bases: 8. CDR3 protein: CASSTVTGLTEAFF. Written as DNA, the CDR3 is TGTGCCAGCTCCACCGTGACAGGGCTCACTGAAGCTTTCTTT.

The chain combines TRBV6-1 with TRBJ2-2, with a possible D match to TRBD2 (5 bases). V lost 1 base and J 6 bases, leaving 12 bases between the germline ends. This CDR3 is built from 15 residues. The V gene's germline CDR1 is MNHNS and CDR2 SASEGT. In DNA, the CDR3 is TGTGCCAGCAGTGAAGGTCTAGCTAGTGCCGGGGAGCTGTTTTTT. This encodes CASSEGLASAGELFF.

The genes are TRBV9 and TRBJ2-7, with D maybe TRBD1 (6 bases). This CDR3 region has 15 residues. Germline values: CDR1 SGDLS, CDR2 YYNGEE. Between the trimmed V and J ends, which lost 0 bases and 0 bases, there was a span of 10 bases. DNA for the CDR3: TGTGCCAGCAGCGTAGCTACAGGGCCCTCCTACGAGCAGTACTTC. It yields the protein CASSVATGPSYEQYF.

The chain couples TRBV20-1 to TRBJ2-7, with D perhaps TRBD2 (5 bases). Germline V gives CDR1 DFQATT, CDR2 SNEGSKA (reference sequence). Trimming pared 3 bases from V and 0 bases from J, leaving 12 bases between. The CDR3 is 14 amino acids. The CDR3 DNA follows: TGCAGTGCTAGTCCGACGGGGTTCTCCTACGAGCAGTACTTC. As protein: CSASPTGFSYEQYF.

The chain combines TRBV25-1 with TRBJ1-1, with D uncertain. The germline V gene has CDR1 MGHDK and CDR2 SYGVNS. The CDR3 has 13 residues. V shed 5 bases and J shed 1 base, with 8 bases lying between them. The CDR3 spells CASSPRKNTEAFF. CDR3 bases: TGTGCCAGCAGTCCCCGTAAGAACACTGAAGCTTTCTTT.

The chain uses TRBV2 and TRBJ2-1, with TRBD1 matching over 10 bases. The CDR3 runs to 15 residues. CDR1 is SNHLY and CDR2 is FYNNEI in the germline V gene. J was trimmed by 6 bases and V by 6 bases; bases with no gene match: 8. The CDR3 region is CASSDGQGEGNEQFF. The CDR3 bases are TGTGCCAGCAGCGATGGACAGGGGGAAGGCAATGAGCAGTTCTTC. Looking up the rest from reference TRBV2 and TRBJ2-1 gives the full variable domain: EPEVTQTPSHQVTQMGQEVILRCVPISNHLYFYWYRQILGQKVEFLVSFYNNEISEKSEIFDDQFSVERPDGSNFTLKIRSTKLEDSAMYFCASSDGQGEGNEQFFGPGTRLTVL.

The rearrangement links TRBV2 to TRBJ1-6, with D unclear. The CDR3 is 13 amino acids. CDR1 is SNHLY, CDR2 FYNNEI, per germline. Trimming pared 4 bases from V and 5 bases from J, leaving 6 bases between. The CDR3 DNA reads TGTGCCAGCAGTGCCCTTGATAATTCACCCCTCCACTTT. Protein product: CASSALDNSPLHF.

The chain employs TRBV19 and TRBJ1-4; tentatively, D is TRBD1 (6 bases). The V gene lost 6 bases and the J gene lost 4 bases, with 15 bases spanning the gap. In germline, CDR1 is LNHDA, CDR2 SQIVND (reference sequence). This CDR3 has 15 residues. The CDR3, as DNA: TGTGCCAGTAGGATAATCAGGGGAGATAATGAAAAACTGTTTTTT. Amino acid sequence: CASRIIRGDNEKLFF.

The chain links TRBV9 to TRBJ2-4; 10 bases align to TRBD1. Germline V CDR1 and CDR2: SGDLS, YYNGEE. V lost 3 bases and J lost 3; bases outside the gene matches: 12. This CDR3 comprises 18 residues. CDR3 sequence: CASSEGTGVSGFKNIQYF. The CDR3 DNA is TGTGCCAGCAGCGAGGGGACAGGGGTCTCAGGATTCAAAAACATTCAGTACTTC.

The rearrangement uses TRBV4-3 and TRBJ2-7, with TRBD2 identical over 10 bases. The CDR3 runs 15 residues. CDR1 is LGHNA and CDR2 is YSLEER in the germline V gene. The trim removed 1 base at V and 0 bases at J, leaving 0 bases unmatched. CDR3 coding DNA: TGCGCCAGCAGCCAAGGACTAGCGGGCTCCTACGAGCAGTACTTC. The encoded protein is CASSQGLAGSYEQYF.

The rearrangement links TRBV7-2 to TRBJ1-6, with D perhaps matching TRBD1 (6 bases). Trimming shortened V by 5 bases and J by 0 bases, and 14 bases separated the two germline ends. The CDR3 consists of 17 residues. The germline gives CDR1 SGHTA, CDR2 FQGNSA. Written as DNA, the CDR3 is TGTGCCAGCAGCCAAACCGGGACATACTCCTATAATTCACCCCTCCACTTT. Its protein is CASSQTGTYSYNSPLHF.